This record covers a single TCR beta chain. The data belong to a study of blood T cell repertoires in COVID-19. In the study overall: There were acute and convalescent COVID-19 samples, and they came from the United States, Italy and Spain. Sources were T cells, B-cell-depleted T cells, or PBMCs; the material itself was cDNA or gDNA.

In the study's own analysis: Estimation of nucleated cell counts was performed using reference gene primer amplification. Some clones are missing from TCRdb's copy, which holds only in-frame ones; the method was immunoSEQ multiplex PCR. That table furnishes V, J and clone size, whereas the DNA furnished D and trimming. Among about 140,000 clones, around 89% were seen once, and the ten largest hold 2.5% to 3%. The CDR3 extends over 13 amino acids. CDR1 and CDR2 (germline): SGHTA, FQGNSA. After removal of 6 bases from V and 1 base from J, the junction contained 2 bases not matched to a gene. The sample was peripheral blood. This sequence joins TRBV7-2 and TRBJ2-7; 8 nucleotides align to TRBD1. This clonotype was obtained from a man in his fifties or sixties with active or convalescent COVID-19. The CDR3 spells CASSRDRSYEQYF. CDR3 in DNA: TGTGCCAGCAGTCGGGACAGGTCCTACGAGCAGTACTTC.